This T cell receptor beta chain was profiled in a study of blood T cells in healthy people across ages (dated by TCRdb to 2013 to 2016). Concerning the study at large: In model experiments, template switching captured roughly one uniquely barcoded TCR beta cDNA molecule for every two T cells. To track age-related changes in TCR beta repertoire diversity, the study relied on deep sequencing normalized with unique cDNA molecular identifiers. The donors were split into four age groups: young (average around 15 years), middle-aged (roughly 40), aged (over 55) and long-lived (82). The study analyzed two additional independent replicas of 1 million unique cDNA reads from the same blood draw for two donors, one aged 18 to 29 and one aged 80 or older.

There are 14 amino acids in the CDR3, from cysteine to phenylalanine inclusive. The kept DNA is CDR3 alone, 42 bases in frame from the first base. CDR1 and CDR2, per the germline V gene, are SGHTA and FQGTGA. Trimming takes 4 bases from V and 5 bases from J, and the germline ends sit 14 bases apart. Points the paper makes about the study in general: As age increased, observed TCR beta diversity per million T cells dropped in a roughly linear way, and a significant reduction was already evident by age roughly 40. Compared with the aged group, the long-lived group had more naive CD4+ T cells, fewer expanded clones and increased TCR diversity, suggesting age selection. Because the CMV infection status of the donors was unknown, age-related changes in expanded clonotypes may potentially have been confounded. There was a strong correlation between observed TCR beta diversity and the percentage of naive T cells measured by flow cytometry. Conclusive comparison of naive and antigen-experienced compartments was prevented by the profiling of bulk unsorted PBMCs. Estimates of total diversity from one million sequenced T cells were regarded as lower bounds and underestimates.

The 35 to 40 donors, aged about 6 to 95 years, were systemically healthy Caucasian individuals from Russia. About 9.8 milliliters of peripheral blood were drawn from each donor into EDTA-treated Vacutainer tubes. Ficoll-Paque density-gradient centrifugation was used to isolate PBMCs, with at least 7 million obtained per sample. Total RNA, at least 5.5 micrograms per sample, was extracted from PBMCs with Trizol reagent. Naive CD45RAhigh/CD27high T cell percentages were measured by flow cytometry on a PBMC aliquot from every donor. Libraries were prepared through 5' RACE. Sequencing instrument: Illumina HiSeq 2500. A second PCR of roughly 7 to 11 cycles was performed with a sample-barcoded 5' primer and a J-beta primer mix. Each TCR beta cDNA molecule received a unique molecular identifier from a template-switch 5' adaptor carrying 12 random nucleotides. At least 2.5 million CDR3-containing paired-end reads were obtained from each sample. First-strand cDNA synthesis was performed from all RNA using the Mint cDNA synthesis kit, with priming by a TRBC-specific oligonucleotide. Following uracil-DNA glycosylase treatment, all cDNA underwent a first 18-cycle PCR with the universal primers M1SS and BC2_uni_R. On the study's bioinformatics: For normalization, 1 million high-quality reads, each with a distinct molecular identifier, were randomly selected from each sample. Reads sharing molecular identifiers were discarded rather than binned into consensus sequences. MiTCR, with a Q25 quality threshold and the strictest error-elimination algorithm, was used for CDR3 identification, clonotype clustering and error correction. Lower-bound total TCR beta diversity was estimated with a nonparametric unseen species model using Euler transformation. Starting from the raw public reads, TCRdb applied fastp trimming at Q25, assembled clones with MiXCR and retained in-frame beta chains. Each CDR3 protein gets just one entry, which takes the most common genes and DNA from the rows behind it. For this entry, the V and J calls and clone size follow TCRdb and not the study's own pipeline. In all, the sample holds more than 900,000 distinct CDR3 sequences, and roughly 24% of those were seen once. The leading ten clones occupy less than 0.85% of the sample.

On this clonotype: This receptor's antigen is unknown. Base qualities are missing; no much larger clone stands one base away.

Another study also made use of these data, one on T cells of mothers and their children. The second paper further reports: The donors were nine systemically healthy Caucasian individuals, made up of three mothers and their six children. cDNA synthesis used all of the extracted RNA, with around 1.6 ug of RNA in each 15 ul reaction. In the second PCR, sample barcodes and 2-4 random nucleotides were introduced via the M1S primer. Over 8 million TCR beta CDR3 reads were obtained for each mother, and 2.5 million to 3 million reads were obtained for each child. TCR recombination output is similarly shaped by thymic selection in related and unrelated pairs, with a minor effect exerted by inherited differences. Normalized repertoire overlap was always slightly but never significantly higher in related than unrelated mother-child pairs. Persistent microchimeric T cell clones were not detected, at a sensitivity of around 99 clones per million clonotypes. Deep NGS was used in the study to compare the TCR beta repertoires of mothers and children and to look for features that separate related mother-child pairs from unrelated individuals. Mothers averaged about 40 +/- 4 years of age and children averaged around 10 +/- 4 years. After adapter ligation was performed with NEBNext reagents, the libraries were sequenced on an Illumina HiSeq 2000 with 100+100 nt paired-end reads. To avoid cross-contamination, the mother libraries and the child libraries were prepared a month apart and sequenced in separate runs. For each donor, somewhere between about 500,000 and 2,300,000 distinct TCR beta clonotypes were identified. Naive TCR beta clonotypes were estimated from low-frequency clonotypes matched to each donor's FACS-determined naive share, without sorting.

The chain was built from TRBV7-3 and TRBJ1-1; a tentative D match to TRBD1 spans 5 bases. The receptor was isolated from a girl aged 2-10 years in good health. The sample comprised blood. The CDR3 region reads CASSSTGEFTEAFF. The sequenced DNA is TGTGCCAGCAGCTCTACAGGAGAGTTTACTGAAGCTTTCTTT.